Below, 14 T cell receptor beta chains from the same sample are listed, as sequenced in a study of cytomegalovirus exposure and HLA in healthy donors. PCR used 60 Vbeta primers and 13 Jbeta primers. Method: immunoSEQ multiplex PCR; TCRdb's copy keeps in-frame clones and lacks some. The table records around 130,000 clones, around three quarters of them present only once. The sequencing sample was made of PBMCs. The receptor source for this set is a man in his late teens or twenties in good health and CMV-seropositive.

The genes are TRBV5-1 and TRBJ2-3; no firm D call. V lost 4 bases, J lost 0 bases, and 12 bases lay in between. The CDR3 loop spans 15 amino acids. Per germline, CDR1 SGHRS and CDR2 YFSETQ. CDR3 DNA: TGCGCCAGCAGCCGCAGGTTATCTAGCACAGATACGCAGTATTTT. Encoded protein: CASSRRLSSTDTQYF.

V usage is TRBV27 and J usage is TRBJ1-2; the D gene is possibly TRBD1 (5 bases). Germline assignment: CDR1 MNHEY and CDR2 SMNVEV (reference sequence). This CDR3 contains 15 residues. V shed 3 bases and J shed 2 bases, with 13 bases lying between them. The DNA of the CDR3 is TGTGCCAGCAGTTTGCAGGGCCGAAACAACTATGGCTACACCTTC. It is translated as CASSLQGRNNYGYTF.

The V gene is TRBV9, the J gene TRBJ2-3; 7 positions match TRBD2. Trimming took 1 base from V and 4 from J; bases not matched to a gene: 9. The length of the CDR3 is 16 residues. Germline CDR1 SGDLS, CDR2 YYNGEE. The CDR3 region is CASSVTGEGLSDTQYF. The CDR3 DNA is TGTGCCAGCAGCGTAACGGGGGAGGGTCTCTCAGATACGCAGTATTTT.

This chain joins TRBV19 and TRBJ1-5; no firm D call. The CDR3 contains 16 residues. The V gene lost 6 bases and the J gene lost 3 bases, with 18 bases spanning the gap. The germline V gene encodes CDR1 LNHDA and CDR2 SQIVND (reference sequence). This chain's CDR3 is CASSILSGGHNQPQHF. CDR3 bases: TGTGCCAGTAGCATTTTGAGTGGAGGGCACAATCAGCCCCAGCATTTT.

The genes are TRBV7-9 and TRBJ2-1; tentatively, D is TRBD2 (6 bases). This CDR3 spans 15 amino acids. Germline CDR1 SEHNR, CDR2 FQNEAQ (reference sequence). Trimming pared 2 bases from V and 5 bases from J, leaving 13 bases between. CDR3 sequence reads: CASSLMGLTHNEQFF. The CDR3 DNA sequence: TGTGCCAGCAGCTTAATGGGACTGACTCACAATGAGCAGTTCTTC.

The table lists this clone with a count of one. V and J are TRBV18 and TRBJ2-2; 9 bases line up with TRBD1. CDR1 KGHSH and CDR2 LQKENI come from the germline V gene. V gave up 9 bases and J gave up 6 bases; unmatched junction bases: 8. The CDR3 is made up of 14 amino acids. DNA for the CDR3: TGTGCCAGTGCCTGGACAGGGGACGCCGGGGAGCTGTTTTTT. As protein: CASAWTGDAGELFF.

The chain links TRBV7-9 to TRBJ1-2; D may be TRBD1 (6 bases). Trimming took 5 bases from V and 5 from J, leaving 18 bases between them. This CDR3 comprises 15 residues. Germline CDR1 SEHNR, CDR2 FQNEAQ (reference sequence). CDR3 coding DNA: TGTGCCAGCAGCCTTTCATCGGACAGTTTGTATGGCTACACCTTC. Translated, it gives CASSLSSDSLYGYTF.

V usage is TRBV6-1 and J usage is TRBJ1-5; D is unclear. The germline V gene encodes CDR1 MNHNS and CDR2 SASEGT. With 2 bases removed from V and 7 bases from J, the gap between germline ends came to 15 bases. This CDR3 has 15 residues. The CDR3 region is CASSEQGRGEQPQHF. The DNA for the CDR3 is TGTGCCAGCAGTGAACAAGGGAGAGGAGAACAGCCCCAGCATTTT.

This clone was detected only a few times. The CDR3 DNA reads as TGCGCCAGCAGCCCCAGCACGGGACAGATCGATTACGAGCAGTACTTC. Residues: CASSPSTGQIDYEQYF. The chain has TRBV5-1 and TRBJ2-7; 7 bases agree with TRBD1. In germline, CDR1 is SGHRS, CDR2 YFSETQ. The CDR3 contains 16 residues. V shed 4 bases, J shed 4 bases, and the junction held 14 bases outside the gene matches.

Here the CDR3 reads CAIRASGTDTQYF. The CDR3 DNA follows: TGTGCCATCAGGGCTAGCGGCACAGATACGCAGTATTTT. The chain is built from TRBV10-3 and TRBJ2-3, with D perhaps matching TRBD2 (6 bases). Germline values: CDR1 ENHRY, CDR2 SYGVKD. The CDR3 is 13 amino acids. V was shortened by 6 bases and J by 1 base, with 8 bases between the two germline ends.

The chain recombines TRBV6-1 with TRBJ2-7; the match to TRBD2 covers 9 bases. CDR3 length: 17 amino acids. V lost 3 bases, J lost 0 bases, and 9 bases stayed unmatched. CDR1 is MNHNS, CDR2 SASEGT, per germline. CDR3 sequence: CASSEGELAGYSYEQYF. CDR3 sequence (DNA): TGTGCCAGCAGTGAGGGGGAGCTAGCGGGATACTCCTACGAGCAGTACTTC.

This clone was picked up a small number of times. The rearrangement uses TRBV2 and TRBJ2-7; TRBD2 matches at 7 bases. The J segment lost 2 bases and the V segment lost 1 base, leaving 2 bases of the junction unmatched. This CDR3 contains 14 residues. The germline V gene has CDR1 SNHLY and CDR2 FYNNEI. This chain's CDR3 is CASSEVGLTYEQYF. For the CDR3, the DNA is TGTGCCAGCAGTGAAGTGGGACTAACCTACGAGCAGTACTTC.

The CDR3 protein is CASSLGLAYEQYF. CDR3 sequence (DNA): TGTGCCAGCAGCTTAGGTCTAGCCTACGAGCAGTACTTC. The chain joins TRBV7-9 to TRBJ2-7, with D unclear. From germline, CDR1 is SEHNR and CDR2 FQNEAQ (reference sequence). The V and J ends lost 1 base and 2 bases respectively, with 6 bases between them. CDR3 length equals 13 residues. The full variable domain, with the rest looked up from reference TRBV7-9 and TRBJ2-7, is DTGVSQNPRHKITKRGQNVTFRCDPISEHNRLYWYRQTLGQGPEFLTYFQNEAQLEKSRLLSDRFSAERPKGSFSTLEIQRTEQGDSAMYLCASSLGLAYEQYFGPGTRLTVT.

The rearrangement joins TRBV19 to TRBJ1-3; unclear D gene. Germline V gene data show CDR1 as LNHDA and CDR2 as SQIVND (reference sequence). The V end lost 6 bases, the J end lost 2 bases, and 14 bases lay between the germline ends. This CDR3 has 15 amino acids. The CDR3 protein is CASRRGSSTGNTIYF. Written as DNA, the CDR3 is TGTGCCAGTAGACGGGGAAGCTCTACTGGAAACACCATATATTTT. The full variable domain, with the rest looked up from reference TRBV19 and TRBJ1-3, is DGGITQSPKYLFRKEGQNVTLSCEQNLNHDAMYWYRQDPGQGLRLIYYSQIVNDFQKGDIAEGYSVSREKKESFPLTVTSAQKNPTAFYLCASRRGSSTGNTIYFGEGSWLTVV.